A single sample gave rise to the 23 T cell receptor beta chains below, sequenced in a study of T cell changes during pregnancy in multiple sclerosis. Assay: immunoSEQ multiplex PCR; the TCRdb copy retains only in-frame clones and omits some. The data hold around 8,100 clones, with nearly 90% observed a single time. The sequencing used CD8+ T cells from peripheral blood mononuclear cells, collected in the first trimester of pregnancy. Receptors originate from a female donor in good health, enrolled as a control in a pregnancy study.

The chain carries TRBV25-1 and TRBJ2-1, with D possibly being TRBD2 (6 bases). The CDR3 length is 18 residues. CDR1 MGHDK and CDR2 SYGVNS come from the germline V gene. Trimming shortened V by 1 base and J by 2 bases, and 18 bases separated the two germline ends. The CDR3 DNA sequence: TGTGCCAGCAGTGAATTTAGGAACGGAGGGCGCCCCTACAATGAGCAGTTCTTC. It specifies CASSEFRNGGRPYNEQFF.

This chain connects TRBV9 to TRBJ1-1; D uncertain. Trimming left V 7 bases short and J 4 bases short, with 8 bases between. The CDR3 has 11 amino acids. Looked up from germline, CDR1 is SGDLS and CDR2 is YYNGEE. The CDR3 region has the DNA TGTGCCAGCCATAGTAGCACTGAAGCTTTCTTT. Translated: CASHSSTEAFF.

J is TRBJ2-7 and V is TRBV13; 7 positions match TRBD1. The V gene's germline CDR1 is PRHDT and CDR2 FYEKMQ (reference sequence). CDR3 size: 15 residues. V gave up 5 bases and J gave up 2 bases; unmatched junction bases: 9. The chain's CDR3 is CASSRTGALPYEQYF. The CDR3 DNA is TGTGCCAGCAGCCGTACAGGGGCCTTACCCTACGAGCAGTACTTC.

The J gene is TRBJ1-1, the V gene TRBV5-6; D is uncertain. V lost 2 bases, J lost 8 bases, and 13 bases lay in between. Germline CDR1 and CDR2: SGHDT and YYEEEE. This CDR3 is built from 13 residues. In DNA form, the CDR3 reads TGTGCCAGCAGCTTTCCGACGGGGAGGGAAGCTTTCTTT. Translating gives CASSFPTGREAFF.

This chain connects TRBV27 to TRBJ2-7, with D tentatively TRBD1 (6 bases). This CDR3 region has 14 residues. V lost 5 bases, J lost 4 bases, and 15 bases lay in between. Germline V gene data show CDR1 as MNHEY and CDR2 as SMNVEV (reference sequence). The DNA for the CDR3 is TGTGCCAGCAGTAGGGGGACAAGTTCGTACGAGCAGTACTTC. Translated: CASSRGTSSYEQYF.

J is TRBJ2-1 and V is TRBV12-5, with 12 bases lining up with TRBD2. Germline CDR1 is LGHNT and CDR2 is FRNRAP. This CDR3 region has 16 residues. Trimming removed 3 bases from V and 4 bases from J; junction bases left unmatched: 4. CDR3 residues: CASGLPLAGGYNEQFF. The CDR3 DNA follows: TGTGCTAGTGGTTTACCGCTAGCGGGGGGGTACAATGAGCAGTTCTTC.

This clone was seen a single time. This rearrangement joins TRBV7-9 to TRBJ2-5, with a tentative D call TRBD1 (5 bases). V gave up 6 bases and J gave up 3 bases, with 26 bases separating them. The CDR3 is 18 residues long. The germline CDR1 and CDR2 sequences are SEHNR and FQNEAQ (reference sequence). CDR3 sequence: CASSPPWGTGFEEETQYF. The CDR3 DNA reads as TGTGCCAGCAGTCCTCCCTGGGGTACAGGTTTTGAAGAAGAGACCCAGTACTTC.

This clone was seen a single time. The rearrangement links TRBV15 to TRBJ1-2; 8 bases fit TRBD1. This CDR3 is built from 16 residues. With V trimmed by 5 bases and J by 6 bases, 14 bases remained unmatched. Germline CDR1 and CDR2: LNHNV and YYDKDF (reference sequence). The CDR3 DNA is TGTGCCACCAGCCCCCAGCGCGGACAGGGTAATGATGGCTACACCTTC. This codes for CATSPQRGQGNDGYTF.

The CDR3 DNA reads as TGTGCCAGCAGTCTGGGACAGCTCAATCAGCCCCAGCATTTT. The encoded protein is CASSLGQLNQPQHF. This sequence joins TRBV28 and TRBJ1-5; TRBD1 matches at 7 bases. J was trimmed by 3 bases and V by 5 bases; bases with no gene match: 4. This CDR3 has 14 amino acids. CDR1 is MDHEN and CDR2 is SYDVKM in the germline V gene.

This clone showed up just once. The chain combines TRBV7-9 with TRBJ2-4; 7 nucleotides agree with TRBD1. V lost 3 bases to trimming and J lost 2 bases; unmatched junction nucleotides: 7. The germline V gene has CDR1 SEHNR and CDR2 FQNEAQ (reference sequence). CDR3 length: 16 amino acids. The CDR3 coding sequence is TGTGCCAGCAGCTTCCCGGGACAGTCAACCAAAAACATTCAGTACTTC. It yields the protein CASSFPGQSTKNIQYF.

V is TRBV14 and J is TRBJ2-1; TRBD2 matches at 9 bases. CDR1 is SGHDN and CDR2 is FVKESK in the germline V gene. Trimming removed 2 bases from V and 3 bases from J; junction bases left unmatched: 2. There are 15 residues in the CDR3. The CDR3 region has the DNA TGTGCCAGCAGCCAAAGACTAGCGGACTACAATGAGCAGTTCTTC. Translation gives CASSQRLADYNEQFF. The variable domain in full, with the rest retrieved from reference TRBV14 and TRBJ2-1, is EAGVTQFPSHSVIEKGQTVTLRCDPISGHDNLYWYRRVMGKEIKFLLHFVKESKQDESGMPNNRFLAERTGGTYSTLKVQPAELEDSGVYFCASSQRLADYNEQFFGPGTRLTVL.

V gene TRBV19 combines with J gene TRBJ1-6; D might be TRBD1 (6 bases). Per germline, CDR1 LNHDA and CDR2 SQIVND (reference sequence). CDR3 length equals 13 residues. The V gene lost 8 bases and the J gene lost 9 bases, with 14 bases spanning the gap. CDR3 sequence (DNA): TGTGCCAGTCGTACAGGGTCCACTTCACCCCTCCACTTT. Protein: CASRTGSTSPLHF. Full variable domain (outside the CDR3, taken from reference TRBV19 and TRBJ1-6): DGGITQSPKYLFRKEGQNVTLSCEQNLNHDAMYWYRQDPGQGLRLIYYSQIVNDFQKGDIAEGYSVSREKKESFPLTVTSAQKNPTAFYLCASRTGSTSPLHFGNGTRLTVT.

This CDR3 is CASNPDRASSYEQYF. The DNA for the CDR3 is TGTGCCAGCAACCCCGACAGGGCGAGCTCCTACGAGCAGTACTTC. The chain employs TRBV6-1 and TRBJ2-7; 7 positions match TRBD1. Germline loops: CDR1 MNHNS, CDR2 SASEGT. Losses at the gene ends were 7 bases for V and 0 bases for J; bases not matched to a gene: 9. The CDR3 extends over 15 amino acids.

This chain joins TRBV2 and TRBJ2-6; the D is unclear. CDR3 size: 15 residues. With 7 bases removed from V and 0 bases from J, the gap between germline ends came to 10 bases. Germline V CDR1 and CDR2: SNHLY, FYNNEI. The CDR3 reads CASIPLSSGANVLTF. CDR3 DNA sequence: TGTGCCAGCATCCCACTGAGCTCTGGGGCCAACGTCCTGACTTTC.

The chain links TRBV14 to TRBJ1-6; TRBD1 matches at 10 bases. The ends lost 4 bases at V and 7 bases at J; junction bases unmatched: 1. Looked up from germline, CDR1 is SGHDN and CDR2 is FVKESK. The CDR3 is made up of 14 amino acids. This CDR3 reads CASSPDRGNSPLHF. Here the CDR3 DNA reads TGTGCCAGCAGCCCGGACAGGGGGAATTCACCCCTCCACTTT.

This clone has a single count. The chain links TRBV27 to TRBJ1-2; no clear D gene. Trimming shortened V by 2 bases and J by 4 bases, and 8 bases separated the two germline ends. In germline, CDR1 is MNHEY, CDR2 SMNVEV (reference sequence). The CDR3 extends over 13 amino acids. The CDR3, as DNA: TGTGCCAGCAGTTTAGGCCGCTCCTATGGCTACACCTTC. It codes for CASSLGRSYGYTF.

The chain couples TRBV27 to TRBJ2-7; D ambiguous. The CDR3 has 12 amino acids. Germline CDR1 MNHEY, CDR2 SMNVEV (reference sequence). Trimming took off 8 bases at V and 0 bases at J, with 8 bases between the two ends. The CDR3 sequence: CASFSSSYEQYF. DNA of the CDR3: TGTGCCAGCTTTTCCAGCTCCTACGAGCAGTACTTC.

The chain joins TRBV6-6 to TRBJ1-1; D unresolved. Trimming left V 0 bases short and J 0 bases short, with 11 bases between. This CDR3 comprises 16 residues. The V gene's germline CDR1 is MNHNY and CDR2 SVGAGI (reference sequence). This CDR3 reads CASSYSMAAMNTEAFF. The CDR3 region has the DNA TGTGCCAGCAGTTACTCGATGGCGGCCATGAACACTGAAGCTTTCTTT.

The chain joins TRBV6-5 to TRBJ2-1; 7 bases align to TRBD1. Germline V lookup: CDR1 MNHEY, CDR2 SVGAGI. The CDR3 consists of 13 residues. J gave up 9 bases and V 10 bases, and 12 bases lay outside the gene matches. The CDR3 DNA is TGTGCCACCGTAAGAGGACAGGTGGGTGAGCAGTTCTTC. This codes for CATVRGQVGEQFF.

Here the CDR3 DNA reads TGTGCCAGCAGTTTATCGGAGGGGAGTATCTATGGCTACACCTTC. Translating it yields CASSLSEGSIYGYTF. V is TRBV27 and J is TRBJ1-2, with D possibly matching TRBD1 (5 bases). The CDR3 loop spans 15 amino acids. Per the germline V gene, CDR1 is MNHEY and CDR2 is SMNVEV (reference sequence). V was shortened by 0 bases and J by 4 bases, with 12 bases between the two germline ends.

The V gene is TRBV9, the J gene TRBJ1-4, with no clear D. With 1 base removed from V and 8 bases from J, the gap between germline ends came to 15 bases. The CDR3 has 15 amino acids. The germline V gene has CDR1 SGDLS and CDR2 YYNGEE. The CDR3: CASSVNAEVAEKLFF. The CDR3 nucleotides are TGTGCCAGCAGCGTAAACGCGGAGGTAGCAGAAAAACTGTTTTTT.

In nucleotides, the CDR3 is TGCGCCAGCAGCTCAGATACGACAGTCACTGAAGCTTTCTTT. This sequence encodes CASSSDTTVTEAFF. The chain combines TRBV5-1 with TRBJ1-1, with D maybe TRBD1 (5 bases). The CDR3 is 14 amino acids. CDR1 and CDR2 from the germline V gene are SGHRS and YFSETQ. V dropped 3 bases and J dropped 4 bases, with 13 bases sitting between them.

This chain joins TRBV9 and TRBJ1-2; 8 bases agree with TRBD1. V trimming: 4 bases; J trimming: 4 bases; junction bases outside the gene matches: 6. Germline lookup yields CDR1 SGDLS and CDR2 YYNGEE. This CDR3 region has 14 residues. CDR3 sequence reads: CASSPGQGPYGYTF. Here the CDR3 DNA reads TGTGCCAGCAGCCCAGGACAGGGTCCCTATGGCTACACCTTC.